A single T cell receptor (beta chain) is shown here with its context. Trimming shortened V by 5 bases and J by 1 base, and 15 bases separated the two germline ends. There are 15 residues in the CDR3. Germline values: CDR1 SEHNR, CDR2 FQNEAQ (reference sequence). This sample stems from a study of CD8+ T cells in alopecia areata. RNA was extracted and reverse transcribed into cDNA as the sequencing template. Here immunoSEQ multiplex PCR was the method, and the copy in TCRdb shows in-frame clones only, minus some. The table includes 150,000 to 200,000 clones, 45% to 60% detected once. Sequenced: CD4+ T cells sorted from blood. The sequence derives from a human donor in good health. The rearrangement links TRBV7-9 to TRBJ2-7, with D maybe TRBD1 (7 bases). CDR3 DNA: TGTGCCAGCAGCGGAGGGACAGTAAAGTCCTACGAGCAGTACTTC. Its translation is CASSGGTVKSYEQYF. Filled out from reference TRBV7-9 and TRBJ2-7, the complete variable domain reads DTGVSQNPRHKITKRGQNVTFRCDPISEHNRLYWYRQTLGQGPEFLTYFQNEAQLEKSRLLSDRFSAERPKGSFSTLEIQRTEQGDSAMYLCASSGGTVKSYEQYFGPGTRLTVT.